Following are 21 T cell receptor beta chains from one sample sequenced in a study of shared clonotypes between healthy human individuals (TCRdb year 2020). Libraries were made using the immunoSEQ multiplex PCR assay. As stored in TCRdb, this immuneACCESS dataset retains in-frame rearrangements with V and J assigned. A fraction of the clones does not appear; measured against another copy, unresolved V genes explain less than half of the discrepancy, and the remainder lacks a known reason. The sample table records about 1.1 million clones; about 72% of these occur just once. Clones ranked in the top ten supply roughly 0.83% of the sample. The sequenced sample was memory CD4+ T cells from PBMCs. The cell subset or site label here, explained by the study, means: CD45RA-negative fraction. The receptors were sampled from a man younger than 35 in good health. Some clones in this sample may be carry-over from other donors' samples.

The chain couples TRBV7-9 to TRBJ2-4; 8 nucleotides align to TRBD1. The length of the CDR3 is 19 residues. The junction had 12 bases not matched to a gene; V was cut back by 2 bases and J by 0 bases. Germline CDR1 SEHNR, CDR2 FQNEAQ (reference sequence). CDR3 in amino acids: CASSLLAGTGPSAKNIQYF. DNA of the CDR3: TGTGCCAGCAGCTTATTGGCCGGGACAGGTCCTTCAGCCAAAAACATTCAGTACTTC.

There are a few counts of this clone. The chain carries TRBV28 and TRBJ1-3; D unresolved. Trimming removed 8 bases at V and 12 bases at J, with 11 bases between. The CDR3 has 10 amino acids. Germline CDR1 is MDHEN and CDR2 is SYDVKM. In DNA form, the CDR3 reads TGTGCCAGCGGCCGAGAGGTCATATATTTT. It codes for CASGREVIYF.

The chain joins TRBV7-9 to TRBJ1-1; TRBD1 might be the D (6 bases). The CDR3 contains 15 residues. V lost 5 bases to trimming and J lost 5 bases, with 18 bases between them. Germline CDR1 SEHNR, CDR2 FQNEAQ (reference sequence). The CDR3 loop is CASSPETGRITEAFF. In DNA, the CDR3 is TGTGCCAGCAGCCCAGAGACAGGAAGAATTACTGAAGCTTTCTTT.

V is TRBV5-1 and J is TRBJ2-7, with D uncertain. From germline, CDR1 is SGHRS and CDR2 YFSETQ. Trimming pared 3 bases from V and 3 bases from J, leaving 19 bases between. The CDR3 totals 16 residues. The CDR3 sequence: CASSSSAGSDGYEQYF. CDR3 in DNA: TGCGCCAGCAGCTCCTCAGCCGGCAGCGACGGCTACGAGCAGTACTTC.

This sequence joins TRBV10-3 and TRBJ1-1, with D possibly TRBD1 on 6 matching bases. V was shortened by 6 bases and J by 0 bases, with 11 bases between the two germline ends. The CDR3 contains 14 residues. Germline V gene lookup returns CDR1 ENHRY and CDR2 SYGVKD. In DNA form, the CDR3 reads TGTGCCATCAGGCAAACAGGGATGAACACTGAAGCTTTCTTT. This sequence encodes CAIRQTGMNTEAFF.

The rearrangement links TRBV28 to TRBJ1-3; D remains unclear. V shed 6 bases and J shed 7 bases, with 19 bases lying between them. Germline V gene lookup returns CDR1 MDHEN and CDR2 SYDVKM. The CDR3 is 15 amino acids. The CDR3 bases are TGTGCCAGCAGCTCCGCGGCGACTCCTACGAACACCATATATTTT. As protein: CASSSAATPTNTIYF.

The V and J genes are TRBV7-2 and TRBJ2-3, with D hard to call. The CDR3 has 14 amino acids. Between the trimmed V and J ends, which lost 3 bases and 0 bases, there was a span of 7 bases. Germline V gene lookup returns CDR1 SGHTA and CDR2 FQGNSA. DNA of the CDR3: TGTGCCAGCAGCTTTTCGTCTAGCACAGATACGCAGTATTTT. Translation: CASSFSSSTDTQYF.

CDR3 sequence (DNA): TGTGCCAGCAGCTTGGATAAGGGTAAAAACACCGGGGAGCTGTTTTTT. Residues: CASSLDKGKNTGELFF. The chain links TRBV5-6 to TRBJ2-2, with D unclear. V was pared by 0 bases and J by 2 bases, with 11 bases between. This CDR3 region has 16 residues. Germline CDR1 is SGHDT and CDR2 is YYEEEE.

V is TRBV29-1 and J is TRBJ1-1; a weak D match, TRBD1 (5 bases). The CDR3 spans 13 residues. Germline CDR1 reads SQVTM; CDR2 reads ANQGSEA. The V end was cut by 4 bases, the J end by 3 bases, with 12 bases between. CDR3 bases: TGCAGCGTTGGGCGGGGCAGCTACACTGAAGCTTTCTTT. Translated, it gives CSVGRGSYTEAFF.

This clone came up once. The chain joins TRBV28 to TRBJ2-1, with a weak D call TRBD2 (6 bases). Germline V gene lookup returns CDR1 MDHEN and CDR2 SYDVKM. The CDR3 runs to 13 residues. The V end lost 5 bases, the J end lost 7 bases, and 12 bases lay between the germline ends. CDR3 sequence: CASSLRENNEQFF. The CDR3 DNA is TGTGCCAGCAGTCTCCGGGAGAATAATGAGCAGTTCTTC.

The V gene is TRBV2, the J gene TRBJ2-5, with D perhaps matching TRBD2 (6 bases). This CDR3 has 14 residues. Trimming shortened V by 3 bases and J by 5 bases, and 13 bases separated the two germline ends. Germline CDR1 is SNHLY and CDR2 is FYNNEI. CDR3 in amino acids: CASSDRAGTETQYF. The CDR3 nucleotides read TGTGCCAGCAGTGATAGGGCGGGAACGGAGACCCAGTACTTC.

The chain carries TRBV28 and TRBJ1-4; TRBD1 aligns across 8 bases. Per germline, CDR1 MDHEN and CDR2 SYDVKM. The V segment lost 5 bases and the J segment 3 bases; nucleotides outside the gene matches: 11. CDR3 size: 17 residues. This CDR3 is CASSRNRGAVANEKLFF. The DNA for the CDR3 is TGTGCCAGCAGTCGGAACAGGGGGGCCGTTGCTAATGAAAAACTGTTTTTT.

V usage is TRBV7-2 and J usage is TRBJ2-3; 11 bases line up with TRBD1. This CDR3 is 16 amino acids long. V gave up 4 bases and J gave up 10 bases; unmatched junction bases: 13. CDR1 SGHTA and CDR2 FQGNSA come from the germline V gene. The CDR3 is CASSSPGTGGRMAQYF. CDR3 nucleotide sequence: TGTGCCAGCAGCTCCCCCGGGACAGGGGGACGGATGGCGCAGTATTTT.

The genes are TRBV19 and TRBJ1-2; D gene ambiguous. Deletions cut 7 bases from V and 4 bases from J, with 16 bases between. Germline values: CDR1 LNHDA, CDR2 SQIVND (reference sequence). The CDR3 is 14 residues long. In DNA, the CDR3 is TGTGCCAGTACGGTCGGCGCCGGGTTCTATGGCTACACCTTC. This translates into CASTVGAGFYGYTF.

The chain combines TRBV4-3 with TRBJ1-3; the D gene is possibly TRBD1 (5 bases). Trimming removed 4 bases at V and 4 bases at J, with 17 bases between. CDR1 is LGHNA, CDR2 YSLEER, per germline. The CDR3 covers 16 residues. The CDR3 region has the DNA TGCGCCAGCAGCCTTGTAAGACAGCGGAGGGGAAACACCATATATTTT. Translated, it gives CASSLVRQRRGNTIYF.

CDR3 region: CASSIFGPASYGYTF. CDR3 DNA sequence: TGTGCCAGTAGTATATTTGGGCCGGCGAGCTATGGCTACACCTTC. This chain uses TRBV19 with TRBJ1-2; D ambiguous. The CDR3 runs to 15 residues. The germline V and J ends were trimmed by 2 bases and 4 bases, with 14 bases remaining between them. The germline CDR1 and CDR2 sequences are LNHDA and SQIVND (reference sequence).

This clone was recorded once. A junction end diverges from the germline sequence, so it may reflect a read error. The V and J genes are TRBV30 and TRBJ2-5, with D possibly TRBD1 on 5 matching bases. This CDR3 region has 15 residues. Germline CDR1 is GTSNPN and CDR2 is SVGIG (reference sequence). CDR3 nucleotide sequence: TGTGCCTGGAGTGCACTCGGACACGGCCAAGAGACCCGGTACTTC. Translated: CAWSALGHGQETRYF.

Worth noting for this clone: One base away lies a much larger clone, so this may be a sequencing read error. This rearrangement joins TRBV28 to TRBJ2-7; D gene ambiguous. CDR1 and CDR2 from the germline V gene are MDHEN and SYDVKM. V lost 1 base to trimming and J lost 5 bases, with 6 bases between them. The CDR3 runs to 12 residues. CDR3 in amino acids: CASSLLPHEQYF. The CDR3 region has the DNA TGTGCCAGCAGTTTATTGCCCCACGAGCAGTACTTC.

V and J are TRBV12-5 and TRBJ1-5; D is uncertain. CDR1 is LGHNT and CDR2 is FRNRAP in the germline V gene. The ends were cut back, 5 bases at V and 4 bases at J, with 6 bases in the middle. The CDR3 is 12 residues long. The CDR3, as DNA: TGTGCTAGTGGTATCGCGAATCAGCCCCAGCATTTT. This sequence encodes CASGIANQPQHF.

The V gene is TRBV2, the J gene TRBJ2-1; 9 bases align to TRBD2. Per germline, CDR1 SNHLY and CDR2 FYNNEI. The V segment lost 2 bases and the J segment 0 bases; nucleotides outside the gene matches: 5. There are 17 residues in the CDR3. CDR3 protein: CASSEQASGTSYNEQFF. The CDR3 DNA sequence: TGTGCCAGCAGTGAACAGGCTAGCGGGACCTCCTACAATGAGCAGTTCTTC.

Comment on this clone: Given a much more abundant clone one base away, this may be a read error. Other nucleotide sequences from this sample produce the same CDR3. CDR3 sequence (DNA): TGTGCCAGCAGTGAAGTCGGTACGGGGACCGGGGCCAACGTCCTGACTTTC. Encoded protein: CASSEVGTGTGANVLTF. The V and J genes are TRBV25-1 and TRBJ2-6; D tentatively fits TRBD1 or TRBD2 (5 bases each). This CDR3 is 17 amino acids long. The V end was cut by 2 bases, the J end by 4 bases, with 15 bases between. From germline, CDR1 is MGHDK and CDR2 SYGVNS.